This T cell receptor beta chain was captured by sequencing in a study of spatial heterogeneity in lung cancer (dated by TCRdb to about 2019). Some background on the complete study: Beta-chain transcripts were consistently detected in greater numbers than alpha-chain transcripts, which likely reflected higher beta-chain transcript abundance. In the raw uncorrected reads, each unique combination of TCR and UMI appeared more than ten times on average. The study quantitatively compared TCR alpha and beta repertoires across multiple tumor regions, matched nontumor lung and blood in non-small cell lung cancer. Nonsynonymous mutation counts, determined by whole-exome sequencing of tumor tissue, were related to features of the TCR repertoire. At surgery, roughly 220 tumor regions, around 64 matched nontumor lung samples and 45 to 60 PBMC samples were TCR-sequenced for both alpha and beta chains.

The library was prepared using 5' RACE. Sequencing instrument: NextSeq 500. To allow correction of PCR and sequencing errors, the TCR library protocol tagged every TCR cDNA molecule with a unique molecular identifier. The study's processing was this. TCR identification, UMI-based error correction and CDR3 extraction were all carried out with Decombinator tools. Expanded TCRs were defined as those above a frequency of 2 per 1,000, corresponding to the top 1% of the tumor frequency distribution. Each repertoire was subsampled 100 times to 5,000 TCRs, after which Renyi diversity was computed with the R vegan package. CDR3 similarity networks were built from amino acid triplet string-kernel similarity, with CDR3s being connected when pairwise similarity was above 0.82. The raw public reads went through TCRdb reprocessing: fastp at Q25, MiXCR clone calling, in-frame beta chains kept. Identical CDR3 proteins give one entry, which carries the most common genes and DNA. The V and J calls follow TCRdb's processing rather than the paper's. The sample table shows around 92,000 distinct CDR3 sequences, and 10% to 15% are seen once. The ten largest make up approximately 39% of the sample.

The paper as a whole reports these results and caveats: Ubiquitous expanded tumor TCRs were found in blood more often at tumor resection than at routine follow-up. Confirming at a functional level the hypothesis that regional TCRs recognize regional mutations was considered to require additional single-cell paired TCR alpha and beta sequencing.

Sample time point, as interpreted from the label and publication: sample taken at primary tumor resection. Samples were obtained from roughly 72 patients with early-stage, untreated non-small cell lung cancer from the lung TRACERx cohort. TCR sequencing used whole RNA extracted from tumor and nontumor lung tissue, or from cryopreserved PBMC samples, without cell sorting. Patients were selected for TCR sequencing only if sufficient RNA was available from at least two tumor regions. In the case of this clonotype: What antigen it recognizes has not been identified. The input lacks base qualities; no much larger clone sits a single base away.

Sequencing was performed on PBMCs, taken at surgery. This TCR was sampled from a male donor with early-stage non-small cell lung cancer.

In nucleotide form, the sequence is TGTGCCACCAGCAGCAGAGCGGGAGCCACAGATACGCAGTATTTT. The translation is CATSSRAGATDTQYF. The chain is encoded by TRBV15 joined to TRBJ2-3, and TRBD2 matches 8 of the central bases. The cysteine opens and the phenylalanine closes a CDR3 of 15 amino acids. Only the CDR3 region is kept as DNA, spanning 45 bases read in frame from base 1. From a lookup of the germline V gene (reference sequence), CDR1 and CDR2 are LNHNV and YYDKDF. Relative to germline, V is missing 3 bases and J is missing 2 bases, with 4 bases of the junction outside any gene match. When the CDR3 is completed using the reference TRBV15 and TRBJ2-3 genes on either side, the full variable domain is DAMVIQNPRYQVTQFGKPVTLSCSQTLNHNVMYWYQQKSSQAPKLLFHYYDKDFNNEADTPDNFQSRRPNTSFCFLDIRSPGLGDTAMYLCATSSRAGATDTQYFGPGTRLTVL.